The 8 T cell receptor beta chains listed next were all sequenced from one sample in a study of cytomegalovirus exposure and HLA in healthy donors. The PCR contained 60 Vbeta and 13 Jbeta primers. Produced via immunoSEQ multiplex PCR; TCRdb's table is partial and in-frame only. The sample holds 95,000 to 150,000 clones; under 70% are singletons and the top ten take more than 1.5%. Sequenced sample: PBMCs. The receptors stem from a man aged 18 to 29 in good health and CMV-seronegative.

This rearrangement joins TRBV29-1 to TRBJ2-1, with TRBD2 identical over 9 bases. The CDR3 sequence is 13 residues long. V was clipped by 6 bases and J by 8 bases; unmatched bases: 8. Germline V gives CDR1 SQVTM, CDR2 ANQGSEA. As DNA, the CDR3 is TGCAGCGTGGGACTAGCCCTCGTCCATGAGCAGTTCTTC. It codes for CSVGLALVHEQFF.

The chain joins TRBV27 to TRBJ2-3; TRBD2 matches 7 bases. The CDR3 length is 16 residues. V lost 2 bases and J lost 0; bases outside the gene matches: 5. CDR1 is MNHEY, CDR2 SMNVEV, per germline (reference sequence). CDR3 bases: TGTGCCAGCAGTTTAAGGGGCGGGGGTAGCACAGATACGCAGTATTTT. Encoded protein: CASSLRGGGSTDTQYF.

This clone has just a few counts. The chain employs TRBV5-1 and TRBJ1-3; no firm D call. Between the trimmed V and J ends, which lost 3 bases and 4 bases, there was a span of 8 bases. The CDR3 spans 13 residues. Germline V gene sequence: CDR1 SGHRS, CDR2 YFSETQ. The CDR3 DNA follows: TGCGCCAGCAGCTCCCTCCAGGGAAACACCATATATTTT. It codes for CASSSLQGNTIYF.

This clone was picked up a small number of times. V usage is TRBV4-1 and J usage is TRBJ1-5; tentative D call: TRBD1 (5 bases). Germline V gene data show CDR1 as MGHRA and CDR2 as YSYEKL. This CDR3 comprises 14 residues. Trimming pared 4 bases from V and 2 bases from J, leaving 9 bases between. The chain's CDR3 is CASSPGEGNQPQHF. In DNA form, the CDR3 reads TGCGCCAGCAGCCCGGGGGAAGGCAATCAGCCCCAGCATTTT.

This clone was seen more than once but under ten times. The J gene is TRBJ1-2, the V gene TRBV6-1; D gene unclear. Germline V CDR1 and CDR2: MNHNS, SASEGT. This CDR3 has 12 amino acids. Trimming removed 3 bases from V and 5 bases from J, with 7 bases in between. The CDR3 DNA reads as TGTGCCAGCAGTGAGGCCCGTTATGGCTACACCTTC. As protein: CASSEARYGYTF.

The chain joins TRBV29-1 to TRBJ1-2; a weak D match, TRBD1 (6 bases). This CDR3 region has 10 residues. Germline CDR1 and CDR2: SQVTM and ANQGSEA. V gave up 4 bases and J gave up 7 bases, with 7 bases separating them. This CDR3 reads CSVGTVGYTF. In nucleotides, the CDR3 is TGCAGCGTTGGGACAGTTGGCTACACCTTC.

The chain couples TRBV5-4 to TRBJ2-7; TRBD2 agrees at 10 bases. The CDR3 length is 16 residues. Germline V gives CDR1 SGHNT, CDR2 YYREEE (reference sequence). Trimming at V came to 2 bases and at J to 6 bases, leaving 11 bases not matched to a gene. In DNA, the CDR3 is TGTGCCAGCAGCTTCGGTAGCGGGGGGCTTTTCGTCGAGCAGTACTTC. Protein sequence: CASSFGSGGLFVEQYF.

The chain is built from TRBV6-4 and TRBJ2-1; 7 bases are shared with TRBD1. The CDR3 is 15 residues long. Germline V gene data show CDR1 as MRHNA and CDR2 as SNTAGT. With 6 bases clipped from V and 1 base from J, the junction kept 6 bases outside the gene matches. Written as DNA, the CDR3 is TGTGCCAGCAGCGTAGGGGGCAGTTCCTACAATGAGCAGTTCTTC. Translation: CASSVGGSSYNEQFF.